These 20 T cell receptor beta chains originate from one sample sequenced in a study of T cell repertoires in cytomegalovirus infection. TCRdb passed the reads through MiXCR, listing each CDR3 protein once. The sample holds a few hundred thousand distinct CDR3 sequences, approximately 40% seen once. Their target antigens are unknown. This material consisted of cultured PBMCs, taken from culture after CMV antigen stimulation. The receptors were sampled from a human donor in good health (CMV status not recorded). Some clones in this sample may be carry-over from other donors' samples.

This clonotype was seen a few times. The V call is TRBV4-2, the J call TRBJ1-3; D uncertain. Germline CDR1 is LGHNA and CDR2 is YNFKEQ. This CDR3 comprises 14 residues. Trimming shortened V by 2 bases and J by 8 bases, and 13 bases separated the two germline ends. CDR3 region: CASSQPPTTHTIYF. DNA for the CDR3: TGTGCCAGCAGCCAACCCCCCACGACGCACACCATATATTTT.

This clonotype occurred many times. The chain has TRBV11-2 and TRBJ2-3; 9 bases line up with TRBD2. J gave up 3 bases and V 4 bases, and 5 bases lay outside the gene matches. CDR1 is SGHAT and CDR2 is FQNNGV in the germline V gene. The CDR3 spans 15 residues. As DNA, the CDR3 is TGTGCCAGCAGCTCCCGGGCGGGGGGGACAGATACGCAGTATTTT. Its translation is CASSSRAGGTDTQYF.

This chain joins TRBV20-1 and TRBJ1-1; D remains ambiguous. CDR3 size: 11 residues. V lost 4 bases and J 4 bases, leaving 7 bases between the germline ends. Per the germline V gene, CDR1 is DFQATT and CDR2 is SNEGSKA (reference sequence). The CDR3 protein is CSAILGTEAFF. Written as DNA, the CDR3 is TGCAGTGCTATACTGGGCACTGAAGCTTTCTTT.

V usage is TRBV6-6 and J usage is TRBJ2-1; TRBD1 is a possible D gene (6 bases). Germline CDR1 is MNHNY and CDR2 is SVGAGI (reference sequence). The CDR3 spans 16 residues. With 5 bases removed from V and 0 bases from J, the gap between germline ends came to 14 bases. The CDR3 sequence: CASSRDNWSSYNEQFF. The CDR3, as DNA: TGTGCCAGCAGTCGGGACAACTGGAGCTCCTACAATGAGCAGTTCTTC.

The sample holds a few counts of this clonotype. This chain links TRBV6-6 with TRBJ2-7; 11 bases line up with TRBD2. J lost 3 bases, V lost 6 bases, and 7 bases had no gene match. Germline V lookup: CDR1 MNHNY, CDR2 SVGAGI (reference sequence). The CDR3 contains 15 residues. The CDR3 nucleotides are TGTGCCAGCAGACTAGCTAGCGGGGGGAACTACGAGCAGTACTTC. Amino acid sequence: CASRLASGGNYEQYF.

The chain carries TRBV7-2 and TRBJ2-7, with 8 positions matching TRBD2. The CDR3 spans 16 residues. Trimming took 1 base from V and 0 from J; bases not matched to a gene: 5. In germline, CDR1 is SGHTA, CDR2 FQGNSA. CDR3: CASSLVAGLLSYEQYF. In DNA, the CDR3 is TGTGCCAGCAGCTTAGTAGCGGGACTACTCTCCTACGAGCAGTACTTC.

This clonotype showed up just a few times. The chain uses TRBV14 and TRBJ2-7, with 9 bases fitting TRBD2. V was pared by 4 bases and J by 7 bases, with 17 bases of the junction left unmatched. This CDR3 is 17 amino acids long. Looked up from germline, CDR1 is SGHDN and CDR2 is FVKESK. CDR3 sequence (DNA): TGTGCCAGCAGCCTTACTAGCGGGCTACTCCCCCGGGAGGAGCAGTACTTC. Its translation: CASSLTSGLLPREEQYF.

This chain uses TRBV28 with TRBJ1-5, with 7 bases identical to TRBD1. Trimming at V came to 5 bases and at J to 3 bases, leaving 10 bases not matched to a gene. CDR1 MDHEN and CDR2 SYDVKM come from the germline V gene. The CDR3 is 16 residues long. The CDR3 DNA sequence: TGTGCCAGCAGTCCCGCAATGACAGGGCCCAATCAGCCCCAGCATTTT. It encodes CASSPAMTGPNQPQHF.

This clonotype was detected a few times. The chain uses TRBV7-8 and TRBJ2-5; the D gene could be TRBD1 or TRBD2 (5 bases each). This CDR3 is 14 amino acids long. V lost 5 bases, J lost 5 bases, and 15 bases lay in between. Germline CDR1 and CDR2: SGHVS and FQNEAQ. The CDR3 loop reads CASSPRGARETQYF. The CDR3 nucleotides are TGTGCCAGCAGCCCTCGAGGGGCCAGGGAGACCCAGTACTTC.

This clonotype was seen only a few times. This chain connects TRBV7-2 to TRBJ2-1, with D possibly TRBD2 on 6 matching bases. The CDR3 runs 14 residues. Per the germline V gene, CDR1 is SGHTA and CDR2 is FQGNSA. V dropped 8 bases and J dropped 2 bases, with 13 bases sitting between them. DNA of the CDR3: TGTGCCAGCGCGGGGACTTTGACCTACAATGAGCAGTTCTTC. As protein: CASAGTLTYNEQFF.

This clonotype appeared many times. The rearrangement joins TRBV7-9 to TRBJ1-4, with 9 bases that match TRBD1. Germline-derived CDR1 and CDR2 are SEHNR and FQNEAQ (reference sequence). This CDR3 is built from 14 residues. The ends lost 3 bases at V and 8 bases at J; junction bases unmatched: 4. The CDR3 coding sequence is TGTGCCAGCAGCTTGGGACAGGGAGGAGAAAAACTGTTTTTT. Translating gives CASSLGQGGEKLFF.

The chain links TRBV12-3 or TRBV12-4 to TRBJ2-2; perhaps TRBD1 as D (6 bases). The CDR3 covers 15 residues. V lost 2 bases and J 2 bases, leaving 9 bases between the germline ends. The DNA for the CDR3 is TGTGCCAGCAGTTTATGGGGACAAAACACCGGGGAGCTGTTTTTT. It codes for CASSLWGQNTGELFF.

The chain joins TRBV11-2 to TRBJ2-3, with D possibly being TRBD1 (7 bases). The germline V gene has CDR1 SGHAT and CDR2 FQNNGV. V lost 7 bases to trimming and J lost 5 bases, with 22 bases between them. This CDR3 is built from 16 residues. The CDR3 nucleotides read TGTGCCAGCACCAAAGGGGACAGCGGGCGGGTAGATACGCAGTATTTT. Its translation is CASTKGDSGRVDTQYF.

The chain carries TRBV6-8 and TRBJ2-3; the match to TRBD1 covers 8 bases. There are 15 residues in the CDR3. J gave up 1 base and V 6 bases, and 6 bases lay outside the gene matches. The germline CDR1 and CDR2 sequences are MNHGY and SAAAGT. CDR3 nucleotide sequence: TGTGCCAGCAGACTTACAGGGGGTGGCACAGATACGCAGTATTTT. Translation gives CASRLTGGGTDTQYF.

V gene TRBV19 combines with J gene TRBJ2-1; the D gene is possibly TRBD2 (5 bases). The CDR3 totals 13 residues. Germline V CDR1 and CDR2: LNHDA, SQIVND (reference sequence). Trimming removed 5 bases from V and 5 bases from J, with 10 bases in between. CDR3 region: CASSGSRNNEQFF. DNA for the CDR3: TGTGCCAGTAGTGGGAGCCGTAACAATGAGCAGTTCTTC.

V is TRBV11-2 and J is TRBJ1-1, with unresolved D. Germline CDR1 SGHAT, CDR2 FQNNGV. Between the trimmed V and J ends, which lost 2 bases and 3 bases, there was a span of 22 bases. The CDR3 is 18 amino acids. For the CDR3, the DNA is TGTGCCAGCAGCTTACACCAGTACACCGCTCGAGGGTACACTGAAGCTTTCTTT. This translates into CASSLHQYTARGYTEAFF.

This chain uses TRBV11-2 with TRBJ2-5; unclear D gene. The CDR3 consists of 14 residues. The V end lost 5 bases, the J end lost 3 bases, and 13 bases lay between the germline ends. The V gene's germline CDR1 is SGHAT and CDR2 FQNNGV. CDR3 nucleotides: TGTGCCAGCAGCCCCGGTTTGGTAGAAGAGACCCAGTACTTC. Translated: CASSPGLVEETQYF.

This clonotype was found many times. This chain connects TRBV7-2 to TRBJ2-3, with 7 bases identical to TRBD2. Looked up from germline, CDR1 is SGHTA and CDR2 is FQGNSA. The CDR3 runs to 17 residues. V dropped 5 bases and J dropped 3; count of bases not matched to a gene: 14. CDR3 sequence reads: CASSPTSMGGSTDTQYF. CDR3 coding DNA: TGTGCCAGCAGCCCTACATCCATGGGCGGGAGTACAGATACGCAGTATTTT.

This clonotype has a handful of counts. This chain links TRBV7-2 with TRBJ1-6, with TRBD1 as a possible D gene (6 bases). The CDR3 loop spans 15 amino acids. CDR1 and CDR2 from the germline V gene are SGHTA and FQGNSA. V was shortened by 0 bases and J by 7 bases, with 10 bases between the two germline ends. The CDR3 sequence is CASSLAGGRNSPLHF. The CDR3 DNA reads TGTGCCAGCAGCTTAGCGGGGGGGCGGAATTCACCCCTCCACTTT.

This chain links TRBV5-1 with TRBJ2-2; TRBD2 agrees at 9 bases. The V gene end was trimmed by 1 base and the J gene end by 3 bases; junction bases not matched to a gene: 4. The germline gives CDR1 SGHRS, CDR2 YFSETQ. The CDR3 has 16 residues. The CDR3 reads CASSLLLAGDTGELFF. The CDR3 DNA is TGCGCCAGCAGCTTGTTACTAGCGGGCGACACCGGGGAGCTGTTTTTT.